This T cell receptor beta chain comes out of a study of post-analysis software for immune sequencing data. Study conclusions and caveats: Patients showed TRBV5-6, TRBV5-1 and TRBV20-1 among several TRBV segments more frequent than in controls.

Presence of unique molecular identifiers characterized the TCR beta cDNA libraries. TCRdb used MiXCR to reprocess the PCR reads, holding one entry per CDR3 protein. There are a few hundred thousand distinct CDR3 sequences in the sample; 35% to 40% occur only once, and approximately 4.6% lies in the top ten. A note on this clonotype: Its matching antigen is unknown.

Germline lookup yields CDR1 PRHDT and CDR2 FYEKMQ (reference sequence). The CDR3 is 18 amino acids. With 5 bases clipped from V and 0 bases from J, the junction kept 12 bases outside the gene matches. The source material was blood. The chain couples TRBV13 to TRBJ2-1; 8 bases are a match to TRBD2. This receptor was identified in a girl aged 5-17 years with multiple sclerosis. The CDR3 loop reads CASSLGTSGPSSYNEQFF. DNA for the CDR3: TGTGCCAGCAGCCTCGGCACTAGCGGACCGAGCTCCTACAATGAGCAGTTCTTC.